The present T cell receptor beta chain was sequenced within a study of cytomegalovirus exposure and HLA in healthy donors. Study-level findings and limits: Most TCR sequences were seen very rarely across donors, but some public TCRs occurred in many.

60 Vbeta and 13 Jbeta primers were used in PCR. TCRdb keeps only in-frame clones here, not all; method: immunoSEQ multiplex PCR. This sample contains about 130,000 clones. For this clone: Antigen specificity is unknown. Likely a read error: the CDR3 ends without its conserved phenylalanine or tryptophan. Because the CDR3's place on the DNA is in doubt, the DNA is left out and the CDR3 is given as listed by TCRdb.

The CDR3 is made up of 17 amino acids, end residues included. The chain has TRBV21-1 and TRBJ2-3; the tabulated D call, TRBD2, remains unverified against the DNA. TRBV21-1 is recorded as a pseudogene. The source of this sequence is a man aged 35 to 55 in good health and CMV-seronegative. The sample was PBMCs. The CDR3 sequence: CASSKGIRLAGPTPAPV.